This T cell receptor beta chain appears in the sequencing data of a study of cytomegalovirus exposure and HLA in healthy donors. 13 Jbeta primers and 60 Vbeta primers were used for the PCR. Some clones are missing from TCRdb's copy, which holds only in-frame ones; the method was immunoSEQ multiplex PCR. Among some 81,000 clones listed, roughly two thirds were seen once. The material sequenced was PBMCs. The receptor's source is a woman aged 40-49 years in good health and CMV-seropositive.

DNA for the CDR3: TGTGCCAGCAACCTGGGAGGGTCCCACGAGCAGTACTTC. It translates to CASNLGGSHEQYF. The chain has TRBV11-2 and TRBJ2-7, with TRBD2 identical over 7 bases. The trim removed 7 bases at V and 5 bases at J, leaving 8 bases unmatched. The CDR3 contains 13 residues. Germline values: CDR1 SGHAT, CDR2 FQNNGV.